This T cell receptor (beta chain) comes out of a study of blood T cell repertoires in COVID-19. Original analysis: Researchers report that nucleated cell counts were estimated from reference gene primer amplification. The data were produced by immunoSEQ multiplex PCR, yet TCRdb's version contains in-frame clones alone and is incomplete. D and trimming were read from the DNA, whereas the V and J calls and clone size are those reported in that table. There are about 250,000 clones in the sample; around nine tenths occur only once, and under 2% lies in the top ten. The CDR3 spans 14 residues. Germline trimming cut 6 bases from V and 6 bases from J; bases unmatched to any gene: 7. CDR1 is SGHTA and CDR2 is FQGTGA in the germline V gene. This clone has just one count.

This receptor was identified in a woman aged 55-69 years who had recovered from COVID-19. This chain links TRBV7-3 with TRBJ2-1, with 8 bases matching TRBD2. The sequenced material came from peripheral blood. CDR3 region: CASRSGGASNEQFF. The DNA of the CDR3 is TGTGCCAGCAGGAGCGGGGGTGCTAGCAATGAGCAGTTCTTC.